The next 25 T cell receptor beta chains were all read from a single sample in a study of T cells in localized non-small cell lung cancer. TCRdb's copy holds only in-frame clones and misses some; the assay was immunoSEQ multiplex PCR. Of over 30,000 clones listed, around 90% are singletons. The source material was peripheral blood, sampled before any cancer treatment. The receptor set was obtained from a woman aged 40-69 years with stage I lung adenocarcinoma.

The chain uses TRBV4-1 and TRBJ1-5; D is uncertain. V lost 0 bases and J lost 0, with 12 bases in between. CDR1 and CDR2 (germline): MGHRA, YSYEKL. The CDR3 sequence is 17 residues long. This CDR3 is CASSQEAESYSNQPQHF. CDR3 DNA: TGCGCCAGCAGCCAAGAAGCGGAGAGCTATAGCAATCAGCCCCAGCATTTT.

V usage is TRBV7-2 and J usage is TRBJ2-3; TRBD2 aligns across 11 bases. V dropped 2 bases and J dropped 2; count of bases not matched to a gene: 9. This CDR3 has 18 residues. Germline CDR1 SGHTA, CDR2 FQGNSA. The CDR3 loop reads CASSLPATSGSHTDTQYF. The CDR3 nucleotides read TGTGCCAGCAGCTTACCCGCCACTAGCGGGAGCCACACAGATACGCAGTATTTT.

The J gene is TRBJ1-2, the V gene TRBV27, with 9 nucleotides matching TRBD1. Germline trimming cut 5 bases from V and 8 bases from J; bases unmatched to any gene: 12. There are 15 residues in the CDR3. CDR1 MNHEY and CDR2 SMNVEV come from the germline V gene (reference sequence). CDR3 protein: CASSQNLGTGQGYTF. CDR3 coding DNA: TGTGCCAGCAGTCAAAACCTGGGGACAGGGCAAGGCTACACCTTC.

CDR3 residues: CASSQDLSGSGNEQFF. In nucleotides, the CDR3 is TGTGCCAGCAGCCAAGATCTTAGCGGGAGTGGCAATGAGCAGTTCTTC. V usage is TRBV4-2 and J usage is TRBJ2-1, with TRBD2 identical over 9 bases. The CDR3 has 16 amino acids. In germline, CDR1 is LGHNA, CDR2 YNFKEQ. V lost 0 bases to trimming and J lost 6 bases; unmatched junction nucleotides: 6.

The CDR3 DNA is TGTGCAAGTCGCTTACCCAACGACCCCGCTAACACTGAAGCTTTCTTT. As protein: CASRLPNDPANTEAFF. V and J are TRBV12-2 and TRBJ1-1. TRBV12-2 has pseudogene status. There are 16 residues in the CDR3.

The chain is built from TRBV7-2 and TRBJ1-6; D remains ambiguous. Germline values: CDR1 SGHTA, CDR2 FQGNSA. The CDR3 contains 15 residues. V shed 7 bases and J shed 6 bases, with 16 bases lying between them. CDR3 bases: TGTGCCAGCACCTTTTTGGGTGGTCCTAATTCACCCCTCCACTTT. Translating gives CASTFLGGPNSPLHF.

This clone was detected once. The chain links TRBV30 to TRBJ2-3, with TRBD2 identical over 8 bases. CDR1 and CDR2 from the germline V gene are GTSNPN and SVGIG (reference sequence). Trimming took 2 bases from V and 6 from J; bases not matched to a gene: 13. The CDR3 totals 16 residues. Here the CDR3 reads CAWSTAGVALSDTQYF. Here the CDR3 DNA reads TGTGCCTGGAGTACAGCGGGAGTGGCACTATCGGATACGCAGTATTTT.

J is TRBJ2-1 and V is TRBV6-5; D unclear. CDR3 length: 13 residues. V lost 0 bases to trimming and J lost 6 bases, with 6 bases between them. Germline V gene lookup returns CDR1 MNHEY and CDR2 SVGAGI. CDR3 region: CASSYSYINEQFF. In DNA form, the CDR3 reads TGTGCCAGCAGTTACTCATACATCAATGAGCAGTTCTTC.

This rearrangement joins TRBV5-1 to TRBJ2-5; 8 nucleotides line up with TRBD2. The CDR3 spans 17 residues. Germline V lookup: CDR1 SGHRS, CDR2 YFSETQ. After removal of 4 bases from V and 1 base from J, the junction contained 12 bases not matched to a gene. CDR3 DNA sequence: TGCGCCAGCAGCACGGGACTAGTGAATGGACCCCAAGAGACCCAGTACTTC. Translating it yields CASSTGLVNGPQETQYF.

This chain joins TRBV4-1 and TRBJ1-2, with D possibly TRBD1 on 5 matching bases. The CDR3 has 15 amino acids. The V gene lost 4 bases and the J gene lost 1 base, with 13 bases spanning the gap. CDR1 is MGHRA, CDR2 YSYEKL, per germline. The CDR3: CASSPAGTVNYGYTF. The CDR3 nucleotides read TGCGCCAGCAGCCCAGCCGGGACGGTTAACTATGGCTACACCTTC.

The V and J genes are TRBV29-1 and TRBJ1-1; D may be TRBD1 (6 bases). V dropped 5 bases and J dropped 5 bases, with 18 bases sitting between them. Germline CDR1 reads SQVTM; CDR2 reads ANQGSEA. The CDR3 has 14 residues. The CDR3 DNA reads TGCAGCGTTCGAAGGGGGGGGAGAGGGACTGAAGCTTTCTTT. As protein: CSVRRGGRGTEAFF.

The chain links TRBV4-2 to TRBJ1-4; D remains ambiguous. V lost 0 bases and J 7 bases, leaving 15 bases between the germline ends. Germline values: CDR1 LGHNA, CDR2 YNFKEQ. This CDR3 has 16 amino acids. This CDR3 is CASSQDGRTGSEKLFF. Here the CDR3 DNA reads TGTGCCAGCAGCCAAGATGGGAGGACGGGTTCTGAAAAACTGTTTTTT.

The V and J genes are TRBV6-5 and TRBJ2-7; 12 nucleotides line up with TRBD2. This CDR3 has 14 amino acids. Trimming cost V 5 bases and J 2 bases; bases outside gene matches: 1. In germline, CDR1 is MNHEY, CDR2 SVGAGI. The CDR3 nucleotides read TGTGCCAGCAGTCGACTAGCGGGAGCCTACGAGCAGTACTTC. Residues: CASSRLAGAYEQYF.

This clone has only one observation. The rearrangement uses TRBV19 and TRBJ1-2; the match to TRBD1 covers 8 bases. CDR1 is LNHDA and CDR2 is SQIVND in the germline V gene (reference sequence). The CDR3 is 12 residues long. The V segment lost 1 base and the J segment 8 bases; nucleotides outside the gene matches: 0. The CDR3 loop is CASSIGDRGYTF. The CDR3 nucleotides read TGTGCCAGTAGTATAGGGGACAGGGGCTACACCTTC.

The CDR3 loop reads CASSLGEIPNTGELFF. The CDR3, as DNA: TGTGCCAGCAGCTTGGGAGAGATTCCGAACACCGGGGAGCTGTTTTTT. This chain joins TRBV5-4 and TRBJ2-2; D is ambiguous. Germline CDR1 is SGHNT and CDR2 is YYREEE (reference sequence). CDR3 length: 16 residues. V lost 0 bases to trimming and J lost 0 bases, with 9 bases between them.

The chain joins TRBV7-2 to TRBJ2-5; no reliable D call. Near its end, the DNA agrees better with TRBJ2-7, so the J call may be wrong. The CDR3 extends over 13 amino acids. Looked up from germline, CDR1 is SGHTA and CDR2 is FQGNSA. Here the CDR3 DNA reads TGTGCCAGCAGCTCCGGGTCCTCTTACGAGCAGTACTTC. This codes for CASSSGSSYEQYF.

This clone was seen just once. CDR3 coding DNA: TGTGCCAGCTCACCTCGAAAAGGAATGCTTGAAGCTTTCTTT. Translated: CASSPRKGMLEAFF. The gene calls are TRBV18 and TRBJ1-1; D is uncertain. The germline gives CDR1 KGHSH, CDR2 LQKENI. Trimming removed 3 bases from V and 7 bases from J, with 15 bases in between. The CDR3 has 14 amino acids.

The chain combines TRBV28 with TRBJ1-2, with 7 bases that match TRBD1. The CDR3 consists of 15 residues. From germline, CDR1 is MDHEN and CDR2 SYDVKM. With 3 bases clipped from V and 1 base from J, the junction kept 5 bases outside the gene matches. The CDR3 loop is CASSLGQLYNYGYTF. The CDR3 DNA is TGTGCCAGCAGTTTGGGACAGCTGTATAACTATGGCTACACCTTC.

V usage is TRBV5-4 and J usage is TRBJ2-7, with TRBD2 identical over 13 bases. The CDR3 has 19 amino acids. The ends lost 1 base at V and 7 bases at J; junction bases unmatched: 17. Germline values: CDR1 SGHNT, CDR2 YYREEE (reference sequence). The CDR3 DNA reads as TGTGCCAGCAGCTTGATTGCGACTAGCGGGAGGTTCAATTTGAGAGAGCAGTACTTC. It specifies CASSLIATSGRFNLREQYF. The complete variable domain, with remaining parts taken from reference TRBV5-4 and TRBJ2-7, reads ETGVTQSPTHLIKTRGQQVTLRCSSQSGHNTVSWYQQALGQGPQFIFQYYREEENGRGNFPPRFSGLQFPNYSSELNVNALELDDSALYLCASSLIATSGRFNLREQYFGPGTRLTVT.

The V call is TRBV5-5, the J call TRBJ2-7; D possibly corresponds to TRBD2 (6 bases). CDR3 size: 11 residues. Germline V gives CDR1 SGHKS, CDR2 YYEKEE (reference sequence). The DNA for the CDR3 is TGTAGGGGACTCCGTGGATACGAGCAGTACTTC. It yields the protein CRGLRGYEQYF.

The rearrangement uses TRBV29-1 and TRBJ2-2; 7 nucleotides line up with TRBD2. With 1 base clipped from V and 1 base from J, the junction kept 3 bases outside the gene matches. Germline CDR1 SQVTM, CDR2 ANQGSEA. The CDR3 totals 15 residues. The CDR3 here is CSVEGLAENTGELFF. CDR3 DNA sequence: TGCAGCGTTGAAGGTCTAGCGGAGAACACCGGGGAGCTGTTTTTT.

The gene calls are TRBV7-9 and TRBJ2-3; 7 bases map to TRBD1. V trimming: 5 bases; J trimming: 2 bases; junction bases outside the gene matches: 10. Looked up from germline, CDR1 is SEHNR and CDR2 is FQNEAQ (reference sequence). The CDR3 has 16 residues. The CDR3 DNA reads TGTGCCAGCAGCCCGAGGGGGCAGGGGTTCACAGATACGCAGTATTTT. Translated, it gives CASSPRGQGFTDTQYF.

The chain uses TRBV7-8 and TRBJ2-7, with unresolved D. The CDR3 totals 14 residues. Trimming cost V 8 bases and J 2 bases, with 16 bases left between them. The germline V gene encodes CDR1 SGHVS and CDR2 FQNEAQ. The CDR3 region is CASGPTRPTYEQYF. CDR3 bases: TGTGCCAGCGGCCCCACCCGGCCCACCTACGAGCAGTACTTC.

This clone was seen a handful of times. The chain employs TRBV6-4 and TRBJ2-3; 11 nucleotides line up with TRBD2. This CDR3 comprises 15 residues. CDR1 is MRHNA and CDR2 is SNTAGT in the germline V gene. V lost 8 bases to trimming and J lost 4 bases; unmatched junction nucleotides: 8. In DNA, the CDR3 is TGTGCCAGCCAGAAACTAGCGGGAGCCCCAGATACGCAGTATTTT. It is translated as CASQKLAGAPDTQYF.

The rearrangement links TRBV29-1 to TRBJ2-5; perhaps TRBD1 as D (6 bases). Trimming cost V 7 bases and J 4 bases, with 13 bases left between them. Germline V gene sequence: CDR1 SQVTM, CDR2 ANQGSEA. The CDR3 is 12 amino acids. CDR3 bases: TGCAGCGCCGGACAGTGGGGAGAGACCCAGTACTTC. This encodes CSAGQWGETQYF. Combining the CDR3 with reference TRBV29-1 and TRBJ2-5 gives the whole variable domain SAVISQKPSRDICQRGTSLTIQCQVDSQVTMMFWYRQQPGQSLTLIATANQGSEATYESGFVIDKFPISRPNLTFSTLTVSNMSPEDSSIYLCSAGQWGETQYFGPGTRLLVL.